The rows below give T cell receptor beta chains drawn from one sample of a study of blood T cell repertoires in COVID-19. Sequenced by immunoSEQ multiplex PCR; TCRdb stores in-frame clones only, minus some. This table holds roughly 240,000 clones, about 80% found once. Material: PBMCs or T cells enriched from blood (not recorded which). These receptors were taken from a woman aged 40 to 50 who had been exposed to COVID-19. The CDR3 runs from the conserved cysteine through the conserved F or W. The order of the fields is J gene, V gene, D gene, CDR3 protein. D genes are given only for firm matches.

TRBJ1-6 | TRBV5-4 | NA | CASSTPSLAAENSPLHF
TRBJ1-5 | TRBV20-1 | NA | CSASIVSNQPQHF
TRBJ1-2 | TRBV7-2 | NA | CASSLSRGDGYTF
TRBJ2-2 | TRBV5-1 | TRBD2 | CASSPGTSGGAGELFF
TRBJ2-1 | TRBV20-1 | TRBD1 | CSARATGVQFF
TRBJ1-4 | TRBV28 | NA | CASSPGTNEKLFF
TRBJ1-2 | TRBV2 | NA | CASTVRANYGYTF
TRBJ2-2 | TRBV5-1 | NA | CASSSGLSSTGELFF
TRBJ1-5 | TRBV5-5 | NA | CASSLGDEPQHF
TRBJ2-3 | TRBV6-5 | NA | CASRAGAGASDTQYF
TRBJ2-6 | TRBV5-1 | NA | CASSLGAGYSGANVLTF
TRBJ2-2 | TRBV19 | NA | CASRPTDTNTGELFF
TRBJ1-1 | TRBV30 | NA | CAGNRELTEAFF
TRBJ2-2 | TRBV21-1 | NA | CATSEGGLNTGELFF
TRBJ1-4 | TRBV4-1 | TRBD1 | CASSQVLGTANEKLFF
TRBJ1-3 | TRBV19 | NA | CASMGPLRNTIYF
TRBJ1-5 | TRBV18 | TRBD1 | CASSQADRGDQPQHF
TRBJ2-2 | TRBV9 | NA | CASSVEGTGELFF
TRBJ2-5 | TRBV28 | TRBD2 | CASTSSGGAQETQYF
TRBJ2-7 | TRBV5-5 | TRBD1 | CASTRQGASYEQYF
TRBJ1-5 | TRBV6-4 | NA | CASSDSGVGDQPQHF
TRBJ2-1 | TRBV25-1 | TRBD2 | CASSKAGPHNEQFF
TRBJ1-1 | TRBV9 | TRBD1 | CASSGSGTAYEAFF
TRBJ1-5 | TRBV6-5 | NA | CASSFTTGPGQPQHF
TRBJ1-1 | TRBV15 | NA | CATSRAGGVAEAFF
TRBJ2-1 | TRBV5-6 | NA | CASSFGPGDNEQFF
TRBJ2-5 | TRBV24-1 | TRBD2 | CATSDPGTSGSQETQYF
TRBJ1-5 | TRBV7-2 | NA | CASSPGATSNQPQHF
TRBJ1-5 | TRBV6-2/TRBV6-3 | NA | CASSLNDGGDQPQHF
TRBJ1-5 | TRBV6-5 | NA | CASTPPGGGQPQHF
TRBJ2-3 | TRBV5-4 | TRBD2 | CASSARLAGAGDTQYF